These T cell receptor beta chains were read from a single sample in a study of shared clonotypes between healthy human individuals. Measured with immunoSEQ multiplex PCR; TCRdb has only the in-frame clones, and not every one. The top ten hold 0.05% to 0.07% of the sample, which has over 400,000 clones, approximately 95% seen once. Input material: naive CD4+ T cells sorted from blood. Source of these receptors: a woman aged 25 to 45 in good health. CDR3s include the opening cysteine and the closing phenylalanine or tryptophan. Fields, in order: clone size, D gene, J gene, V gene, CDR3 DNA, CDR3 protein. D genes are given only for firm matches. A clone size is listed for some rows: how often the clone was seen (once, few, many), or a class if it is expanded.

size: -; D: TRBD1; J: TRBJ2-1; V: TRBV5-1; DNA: TGCGCCAGCAGCTTGACAGGGGATGGGGACAATGAGCAGTTCTTC; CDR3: CASSLTGDGDNEQFF
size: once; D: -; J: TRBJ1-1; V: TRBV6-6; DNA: TGTGCCAGCAGATTGCAGGCTAACACTGAAGCTTTCTTT; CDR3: CASRLQANTEAFF
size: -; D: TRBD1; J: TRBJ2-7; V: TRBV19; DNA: TGTGCCAGTAGGGGACAGGGGGCAACTTCCTACGAGCAGTACTTC; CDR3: CASRGQGATSYEQYF
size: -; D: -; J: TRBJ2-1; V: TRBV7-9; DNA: TGTGCCAGCAGCTTAGAGTATGAGCAGTTCTTC; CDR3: CASSLEYEQFF
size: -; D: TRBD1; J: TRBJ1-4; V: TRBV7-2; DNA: TGTGCCAGCAGCTTGGTCTTGGGACAGGGGAGCAACATTTTT; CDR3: CASSLVLGQGSNIF
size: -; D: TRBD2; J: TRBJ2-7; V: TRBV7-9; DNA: TGTGCCAGCAGCGCTCCTCCCGGGACTAGCGGGAGGTACAGATACGAGCAGTACTTC; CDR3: CASSAPPGTSGRYRYEQYF
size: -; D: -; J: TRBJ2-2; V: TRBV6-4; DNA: TGTGCCAGCAGTGTAGGCACCGGGGAGCTGTTTTTT; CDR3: CASSVGTGELFF
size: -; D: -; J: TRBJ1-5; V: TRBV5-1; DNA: TGCGCCAGCAGCTTGGAGGGACCAGATCAGCCCCAGCATTTT; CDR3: CASSLEGPDQPQHF
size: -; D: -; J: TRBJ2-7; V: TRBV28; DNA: TGTGCCAGCAGTGGACCGAGGAGCTCCTACGAGCAGTACTTC; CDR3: CASSGPRSSYEQYF
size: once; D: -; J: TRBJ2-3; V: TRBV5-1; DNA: TGCGCCAGCAACCTAGGACGGAGAAAGGTTGATACGCAGTATTTT; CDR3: CASNLGRRKVDTQYF
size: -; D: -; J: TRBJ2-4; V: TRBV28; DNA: TGTGCCAGCAGTTTACTACAGACAAACAAAAACATTCAGTACTTC; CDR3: CASSLLQTNKNIQYF
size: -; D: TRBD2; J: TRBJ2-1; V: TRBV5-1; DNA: TGCGCCAGCAGCGTTGAACATAGCGGGAGTACCTACAATGAGCAGTTCTTC; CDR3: CASSVEHSGSTYNEQFF
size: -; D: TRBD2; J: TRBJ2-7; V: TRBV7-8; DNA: TGTGCCAGCAGCACGAGACTAGCGGGATCCTACGAGCAGTACTTC; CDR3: CASSTRLAGSYEQYF
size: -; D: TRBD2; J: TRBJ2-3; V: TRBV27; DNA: TGTGCCAGCAAACCTCTCGGACTAGCGAGTAAAGCAGATACGCAGTATTTT; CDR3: CASKPLGLASKADTQYF
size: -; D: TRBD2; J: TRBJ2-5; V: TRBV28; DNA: TGTGCCAGCACATCTTCGGAGGCAACCCCGCGGGGGACAGAGACCCAGTACTTC; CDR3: CASTSSEATPRGTETQYF
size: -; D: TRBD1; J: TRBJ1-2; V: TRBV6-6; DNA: TGTGCCAGCAGAATGGACAGGCGCAACTATGGCTACACCTTC; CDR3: CASRMDRRNYGYTF
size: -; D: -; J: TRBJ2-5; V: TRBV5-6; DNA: TGTGCCAGCAGCTCCCGCCGCTCTAGCGTCAGAGAGACCCAGTACTTC; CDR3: CASSSRRSSVRETQYF
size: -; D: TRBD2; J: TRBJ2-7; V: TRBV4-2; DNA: TGTGCCAGCAGCCAAGGGACTAGCGGGCCTCCCAGCTCCTACGAGCAGTACTTC; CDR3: CASSQGTSGPPSSYEQYF
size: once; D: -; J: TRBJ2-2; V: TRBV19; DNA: TGTGCCAGTACTTTGGGGGCTTTAGTCACCGGGGAGCTGTTTTTT; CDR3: CASTLGALVTGELFF
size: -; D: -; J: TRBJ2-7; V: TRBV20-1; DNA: TGCAGTGCGGGAGATTCCTACGAGCAGTACTTC; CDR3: CSAGDSYEQYF
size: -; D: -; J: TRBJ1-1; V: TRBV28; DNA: TGTGCCAGCAGGACGCCGACAGGCCCGGGACGAGCTTTCTTT; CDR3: CASRTPTGPGRAFF
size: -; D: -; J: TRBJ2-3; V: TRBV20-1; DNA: TGCAGTGCAAAATACACAGATACGCAGTATTTT; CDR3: CSAKYTDTQYF
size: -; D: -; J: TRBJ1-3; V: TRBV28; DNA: TGTGCCAGCAGTTTAAGCGCCACAGGTATCTCTGGAAACACCATATATTTT; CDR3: CASSLSATGISGNTIYF
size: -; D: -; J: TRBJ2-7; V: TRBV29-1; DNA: TGCAGCGTTGCCTCCGAGCAGTACTTC; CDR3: CSVASEQYF
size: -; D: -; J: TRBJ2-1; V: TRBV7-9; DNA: TGTGCCATCGCACCCGGCCTTGATTCCTACAATGAGCAGTTCTTC; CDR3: CAIAPGLDSYNEQFF
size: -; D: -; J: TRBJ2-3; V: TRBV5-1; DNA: TGCGCCAGCAGCTTGGACCAACGGCGCGGGGGCACAGATACGCAGTATTTT; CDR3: CASSLDQRRGGTDTQYF
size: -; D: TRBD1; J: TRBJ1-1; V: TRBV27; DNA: TGTGCCAGCAGTGGACAGGGTATGGGCACTGAAGCTTTCTTT; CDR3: CASSGQGMGTEAFF
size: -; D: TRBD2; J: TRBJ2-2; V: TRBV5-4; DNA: TGTGTTTCGAGGGCTAGCGGCCACGCGAACACCGGGGAGCTGTTTTTT; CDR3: CVSRASGHANTGELFF
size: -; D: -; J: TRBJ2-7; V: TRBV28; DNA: TGTGCCAGCAGTTTGATAGCCAGGCGGTACGAGCAGTACTTC; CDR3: CASSLIARRYEQYF
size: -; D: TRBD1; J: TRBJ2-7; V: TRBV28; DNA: TGTGCCAGCAGTCCCGACAGGGAAGGGTACGAGCAGTACTTC; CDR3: CASSPDREGYEQYF
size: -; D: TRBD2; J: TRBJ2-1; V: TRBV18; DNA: TGTGCCAGCTCACCACGACTAGCGAAAATGGGGCGAAGCTCCTACAATGAGCAGTTCTTC; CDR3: CASSPRLAKMGRSSYNEQFF
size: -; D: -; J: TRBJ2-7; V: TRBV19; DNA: TGTGCCAGTAGTATAGTCTATGGGACGGTAACCTACGAGCAGTACTTC; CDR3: CASSIVYGTVTYEQYF
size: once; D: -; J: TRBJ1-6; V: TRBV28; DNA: TGTGCCAGCGTAAAGCAGCATAATTCACCCCTCCACTTT; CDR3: CASVKQHNSPLHF
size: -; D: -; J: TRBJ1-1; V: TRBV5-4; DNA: TGTGCCAGCAGCTTGTTAGCGATGAACACTGAAGCTTTCTTT; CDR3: CASSLLAMNTEAFF
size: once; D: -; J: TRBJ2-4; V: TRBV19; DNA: TGTGCCAGTAGCGAAGAACCGGGCAAACCGGCCTTC; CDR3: CASSEEPGKPAF
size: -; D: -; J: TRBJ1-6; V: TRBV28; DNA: TGTGCCAGCAGTTTCACAGATTCACCCCTCCACTTT; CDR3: CASSFTDSPLHF
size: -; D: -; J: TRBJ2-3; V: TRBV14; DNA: TGTGCCAGCAGCTTACGACAGGCCCCCACAGATACGCAGTATTTT; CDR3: CASSLRQAPTDTQYF
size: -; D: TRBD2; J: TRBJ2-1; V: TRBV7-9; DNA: TGTGCCAGCGCCCCCCTAGCGGGAGGGACCTACAATGAGCAGTTCTTC; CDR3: CASAPLAGGTYNEQFF
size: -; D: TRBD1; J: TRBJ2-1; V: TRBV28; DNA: TGTGCCAGCAGTTTGAACAGGGGGGTTACCTACAATGAGCAGTTCTTC; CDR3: CASSLNRGVTYNEQFF
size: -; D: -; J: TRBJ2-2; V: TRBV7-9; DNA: TGTGCCAGCAGCTTAGGGTCGGGCTATCTCACCGGGGAGCTGTTTTTT; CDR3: CASSLGSGYLTGELFF
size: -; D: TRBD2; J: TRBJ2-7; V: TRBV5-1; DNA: TGCGCCAGCAGCTTCGGACTAGCGGGAGAGTACGAGCAGTACTTC; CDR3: CASSFGLAGEYEQYF
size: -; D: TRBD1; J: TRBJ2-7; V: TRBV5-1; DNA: TGCGCCAGCAGCTTGGAGGGGACAGGGGTCCACGAGCAGTACTTC; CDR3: CASSLEGTGVHEQYF
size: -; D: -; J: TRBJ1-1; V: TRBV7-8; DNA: TGTGCCAGCAGCTTACGGCAGGGGAGGAACACTGAAGCTTTCTTT; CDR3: CASSLRQGRNTEAFF
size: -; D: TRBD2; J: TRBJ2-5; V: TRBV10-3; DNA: TGTGCCATCAGTGAGAGCCTGGGACTAGCGGGGCCCCAAGAGACCCAGTACTTC; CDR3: CAISESLGLAGPQETQYF
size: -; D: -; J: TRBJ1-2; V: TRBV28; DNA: TGTGCCAGCAGTTTGAGCAACACTTTCTATGGCTACACCTTC; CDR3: CASSLSNTFYGYTF
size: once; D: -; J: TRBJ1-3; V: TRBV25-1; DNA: TGTGCCAGCAGGACACTCTCTGGAAACACCATATATTTT; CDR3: CASRTLSGNTIYF
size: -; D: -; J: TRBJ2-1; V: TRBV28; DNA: TGTGCCAGCAGAGGCGCCGGCGGGAATGAGCAGTTCTTC; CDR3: CASRGAGGNEQFF
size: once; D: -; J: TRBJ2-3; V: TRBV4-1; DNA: TGCGCCAGCAGCCAATGGGGCCCGGGGACGCAGTATTTT; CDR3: CASSQWGPGTQYF
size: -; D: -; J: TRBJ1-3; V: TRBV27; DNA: TGTGCCAGCAGTTCCACCGGAAACACCATATATTTT; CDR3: CASSSTGNTIYF
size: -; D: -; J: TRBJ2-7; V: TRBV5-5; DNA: TGTGCCAGCAGCTCGGCCTACGAGCAGTACTTC; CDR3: CASSSAYEQYF
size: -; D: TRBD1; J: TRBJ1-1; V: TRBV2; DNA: TGTGCCAGCAAGAAGGGACAGACAAGTGAAGCTTTCTTT; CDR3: CASKKGQTSEAFF
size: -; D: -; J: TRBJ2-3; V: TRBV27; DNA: TGTGCCAGCAGTTCCCCGGTGGGAGGCAAACTAGATACGCAGTATTTT; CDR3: CASSSPVGGKLDTQYF
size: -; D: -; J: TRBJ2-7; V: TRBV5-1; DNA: TGCGCCAGCAGCTTAGGGGACAAACCCTACGAGCAGTACTTC; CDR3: CASSLGDKPYEQYF
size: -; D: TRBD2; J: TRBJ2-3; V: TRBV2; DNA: TGTGCCAGCAGTGAGCCGGGACTAGCCCTCCAGACAGATACGCAGTATTTT; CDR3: CASSEPGLALQTDTQYF
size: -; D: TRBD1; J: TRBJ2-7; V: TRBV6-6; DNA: TGTGCCAGCAGGCCAGACAGGGGGACCTACGAGCAGTACTTC; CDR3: CASRPDRGTYEQYF